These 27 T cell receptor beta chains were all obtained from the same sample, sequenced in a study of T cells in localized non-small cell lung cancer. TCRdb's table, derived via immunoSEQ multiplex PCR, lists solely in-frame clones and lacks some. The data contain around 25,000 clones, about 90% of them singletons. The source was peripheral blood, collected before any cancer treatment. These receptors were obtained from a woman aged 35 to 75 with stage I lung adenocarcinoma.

The CDR3 nucleotides are TGTGCCAGCAGCTTATATTCCGCTACTTACGAGCAGTACTTC. It codes for CASSLYSATYEQYF. The V and J genes are TRBV7-2 and TRBJ2-7; D uncertain. The V gene lost 2 bases and the J gene lost 4 bases, with 12 bases spanning the gap. The CDR3 runs 14 residues. CDR1 SGHTA and CDR2 FQGNSA come from the germline V gene. The full variable domain, completed using reference TRBV7-2 and TRBJ2-7, is GAGVSQSPSNKVTEKGKDVELRCDPISGHTALYWYRQSLGQGLEFLIYFQGNSAPDKSGLPSDRFSAERTGGSVSTLTIQRTQQEDSAVYLCASSLYSATYEQYFGPGTRLTVT.

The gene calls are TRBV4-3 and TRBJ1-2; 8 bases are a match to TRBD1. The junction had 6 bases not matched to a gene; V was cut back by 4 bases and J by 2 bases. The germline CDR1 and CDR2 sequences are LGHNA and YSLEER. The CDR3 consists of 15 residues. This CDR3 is CASSPRQGWNYGYTF. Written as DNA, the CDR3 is TGCGCCAGCAGCCCAAGACAGGGGTGGAACTATGGCTACACCTTC.

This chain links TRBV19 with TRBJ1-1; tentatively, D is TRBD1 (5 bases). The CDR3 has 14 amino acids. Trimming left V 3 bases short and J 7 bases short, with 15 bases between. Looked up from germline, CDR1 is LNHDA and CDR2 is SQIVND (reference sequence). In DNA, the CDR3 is TGTGCCAGTAGTATCCCAGGGCACGGGATTGAAGCTTTCTTT. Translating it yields CASSIPGHGIEAFF. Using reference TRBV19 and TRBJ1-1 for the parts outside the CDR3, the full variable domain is DGGITQSPKYLFRKEGQNVTLSCEQNLNHDAMYWYRQDPGQGLRLIYYSQIVNDFQKGDIAEGYSVSREKKESFPLTVTSAQKNPTAFYLCASSIPGHGIEAFFGQGTRLTVV.

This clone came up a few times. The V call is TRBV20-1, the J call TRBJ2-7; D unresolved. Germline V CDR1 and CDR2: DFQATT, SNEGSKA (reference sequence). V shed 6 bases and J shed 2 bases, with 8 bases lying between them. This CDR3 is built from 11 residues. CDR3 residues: CSARRTYEQYF. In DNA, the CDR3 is TGCAGTGCCCGGCGGACCTACGAGCAGTACTTC.

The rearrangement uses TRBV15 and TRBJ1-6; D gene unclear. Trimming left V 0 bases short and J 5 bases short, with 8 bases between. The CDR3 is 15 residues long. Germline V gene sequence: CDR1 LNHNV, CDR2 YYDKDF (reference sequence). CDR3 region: CATSRELADNSPLHF. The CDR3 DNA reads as TGTGCCACCAGCAGAGAATTGGCAGATAATTCACCCCTCCACTTT.

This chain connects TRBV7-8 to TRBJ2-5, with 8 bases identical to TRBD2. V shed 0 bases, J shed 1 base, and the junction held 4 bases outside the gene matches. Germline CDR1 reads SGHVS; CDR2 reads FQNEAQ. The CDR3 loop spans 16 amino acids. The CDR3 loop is CASSLAGGAAQETQYF. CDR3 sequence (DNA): TGTGCCAGCAGCTTAGCCGGGGGGGCCGCCCAAGAGACCCAGTACTTC.

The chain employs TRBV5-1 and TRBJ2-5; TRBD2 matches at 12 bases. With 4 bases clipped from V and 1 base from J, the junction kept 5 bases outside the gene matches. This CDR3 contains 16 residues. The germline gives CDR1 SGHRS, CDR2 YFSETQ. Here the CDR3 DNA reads TGCGCCAGCAGCCCTGGACTAGCGGGGACCCAAGAGACCCAGTACTTC. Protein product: CASSPGLAGTQETQYF.

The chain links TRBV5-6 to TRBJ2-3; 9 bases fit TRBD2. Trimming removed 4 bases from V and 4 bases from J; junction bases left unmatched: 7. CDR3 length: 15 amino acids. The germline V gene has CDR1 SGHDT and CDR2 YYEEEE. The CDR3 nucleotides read TGTGCCAGCAGCACTCTAGCGGGGTTGGCAGATACGCAGTATTTT. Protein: CASSTLAGLADTQYF. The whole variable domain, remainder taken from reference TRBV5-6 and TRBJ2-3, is DAGVTQSPTHLIKTRGQQVTLRCSPKSGHDTVSWYQQALGQGPQFIFQYYEEEERQRGNFPDRFSGHQFPNYSSELNVNALLLGDSALYLCASSTLAGLADTQYFGPGTRLTVL.

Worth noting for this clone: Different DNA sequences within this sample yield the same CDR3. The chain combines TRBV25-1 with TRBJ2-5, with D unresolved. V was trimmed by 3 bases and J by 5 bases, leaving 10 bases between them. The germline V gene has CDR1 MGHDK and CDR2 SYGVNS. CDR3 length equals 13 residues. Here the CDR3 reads CASSENPRETQYF. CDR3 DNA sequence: TGTGCCAGCAGTGAGAACCCCAGGGAGACCCAGTACTTC.

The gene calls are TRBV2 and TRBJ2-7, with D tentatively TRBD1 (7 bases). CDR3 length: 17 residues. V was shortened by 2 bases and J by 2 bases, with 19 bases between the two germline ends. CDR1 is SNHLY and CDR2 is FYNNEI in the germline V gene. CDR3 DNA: TGTGCCAGCAGTGAAAGCTCGGCGGGGACAGCAGCCTACGAGCAGTACTTC. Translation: CASSESSAGTAAYEQYF.

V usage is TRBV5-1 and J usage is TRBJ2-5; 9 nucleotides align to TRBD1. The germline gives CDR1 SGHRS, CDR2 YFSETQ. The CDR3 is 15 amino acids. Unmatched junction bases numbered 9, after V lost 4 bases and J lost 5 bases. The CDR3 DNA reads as TGCGCCAGCAGCATCGCACAGGGGGCCGGGGAGACCCAGTACTTC. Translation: CASSIAQGAGETQYF.

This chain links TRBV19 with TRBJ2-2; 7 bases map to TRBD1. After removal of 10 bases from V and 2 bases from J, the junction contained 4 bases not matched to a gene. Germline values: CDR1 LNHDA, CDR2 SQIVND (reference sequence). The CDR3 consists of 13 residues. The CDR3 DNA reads TGTGCCACTAGACAGGGAAACACCGGGGAGCTGTTTTTT. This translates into CATRQGNTGELFF. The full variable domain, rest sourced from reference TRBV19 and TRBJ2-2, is DGGITQSPKYLFRKEGQNVTLSCEQNLNHDAMYWYRQDPGQGLRLIYYSQIVNDFQKGDIAEGYSVSREKKESFPLTVTSAQKNPTAFYLCATRQGNTGELFFGEGSRLTVL.

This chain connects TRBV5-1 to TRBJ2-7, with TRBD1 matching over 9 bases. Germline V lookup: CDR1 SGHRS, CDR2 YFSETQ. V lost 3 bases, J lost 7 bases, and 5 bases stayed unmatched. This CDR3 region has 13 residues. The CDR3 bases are TGCGCCAGCAGCTGGGACAGGGCCAGGGAGCAGTACTTC. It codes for CASSWDRAREQYF.

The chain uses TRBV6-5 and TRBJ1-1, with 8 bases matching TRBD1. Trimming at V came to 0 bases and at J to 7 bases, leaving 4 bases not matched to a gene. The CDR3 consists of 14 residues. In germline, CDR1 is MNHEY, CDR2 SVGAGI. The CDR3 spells CASSYSQGALEAFF. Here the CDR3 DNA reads TGTGCCAGCAGTTACTCCCAGGGGGCTCTTGAAGCTTTCTTT.

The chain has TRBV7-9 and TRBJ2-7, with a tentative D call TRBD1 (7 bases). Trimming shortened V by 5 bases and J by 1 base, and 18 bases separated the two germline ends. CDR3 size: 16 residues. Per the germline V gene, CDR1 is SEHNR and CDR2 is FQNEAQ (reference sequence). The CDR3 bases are TGTGCCAGCAGCCCAGGGGGGACTGGTAAGTCCTACGAGCAGTACTTC. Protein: CASSPGGTGKSYEQYF.

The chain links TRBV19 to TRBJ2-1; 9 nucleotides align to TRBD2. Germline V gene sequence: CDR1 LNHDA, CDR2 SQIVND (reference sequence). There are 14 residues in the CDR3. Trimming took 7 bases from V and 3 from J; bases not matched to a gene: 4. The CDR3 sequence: CASTSGVLYNEQFF. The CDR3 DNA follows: TGTGCCAGTACTAGCGGGGTCCTCTACAATGAGCAGTTCTTC.

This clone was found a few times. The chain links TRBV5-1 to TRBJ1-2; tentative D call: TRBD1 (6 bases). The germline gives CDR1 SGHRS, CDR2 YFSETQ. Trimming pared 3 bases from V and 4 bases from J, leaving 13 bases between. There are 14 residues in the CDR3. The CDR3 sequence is CASSWSDSTYGYTF. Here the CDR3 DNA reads TGCGCCAGCAGCTGGTCGGACAGTACCTATGGCTACACCTTC.

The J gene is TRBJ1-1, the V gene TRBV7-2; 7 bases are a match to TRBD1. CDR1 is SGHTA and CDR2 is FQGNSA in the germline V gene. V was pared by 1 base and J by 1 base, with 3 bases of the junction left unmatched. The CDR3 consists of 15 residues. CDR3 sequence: CASSLVPGGNTEAFF. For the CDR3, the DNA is TGTGCCAGCAGCTTAGTCCCAGGGGGGAACACTGAAGCTTTCTTT. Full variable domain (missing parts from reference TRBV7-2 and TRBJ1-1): GAGVSQSPSNKVTEKGKDVELRCDPISGHTALYWYRQSLGQGLEFLIYFQGNSAPDKSGLPSDRFSAERTGGSVSTLTIQRTQQEDSAVYLCASSLVPGGNTEAFFGQGTRLTVV.

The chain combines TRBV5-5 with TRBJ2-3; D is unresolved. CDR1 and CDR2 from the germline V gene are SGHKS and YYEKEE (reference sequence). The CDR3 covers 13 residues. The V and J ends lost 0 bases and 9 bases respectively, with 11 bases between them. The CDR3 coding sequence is TGTGCCAGCAGCTTGGATAGGGAAGGGACGCAGTATTTT. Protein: CASSLDREGTQYF.

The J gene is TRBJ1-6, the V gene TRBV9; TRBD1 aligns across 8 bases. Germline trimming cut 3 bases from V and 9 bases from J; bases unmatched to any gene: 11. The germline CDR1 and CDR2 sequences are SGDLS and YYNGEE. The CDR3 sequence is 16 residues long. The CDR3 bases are TGTGCCAGCAGCGACCCAGGACAGGGAGGAAGTTCACCCCTCCACTTT. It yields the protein CASSDPGQGGSSPLHF.

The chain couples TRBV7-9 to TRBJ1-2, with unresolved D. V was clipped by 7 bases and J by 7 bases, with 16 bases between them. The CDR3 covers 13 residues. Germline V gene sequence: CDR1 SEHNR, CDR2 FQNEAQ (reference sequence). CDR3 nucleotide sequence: TGTGCCAGCAACGTATGGGAGGGCGCTGGCTACACCTTC. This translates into CASNVWEGAGYTF.

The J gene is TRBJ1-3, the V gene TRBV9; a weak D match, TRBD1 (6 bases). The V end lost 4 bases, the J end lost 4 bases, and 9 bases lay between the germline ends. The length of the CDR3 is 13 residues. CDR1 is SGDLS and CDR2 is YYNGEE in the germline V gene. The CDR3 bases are TGTGCCAGCAGCTGGGGGCCAGGAAACACCATATATTTT. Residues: CASSWGPGNTIYF.

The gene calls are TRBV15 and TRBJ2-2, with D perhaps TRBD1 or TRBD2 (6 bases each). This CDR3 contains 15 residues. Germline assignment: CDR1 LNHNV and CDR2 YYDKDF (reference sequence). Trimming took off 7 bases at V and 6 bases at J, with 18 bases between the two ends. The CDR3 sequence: CATTEGGRVAGELFF. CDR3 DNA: TGTGCCACCACTGAGGGGGGCCGTGTGGCCGGGGAGCTGTTTTTT.

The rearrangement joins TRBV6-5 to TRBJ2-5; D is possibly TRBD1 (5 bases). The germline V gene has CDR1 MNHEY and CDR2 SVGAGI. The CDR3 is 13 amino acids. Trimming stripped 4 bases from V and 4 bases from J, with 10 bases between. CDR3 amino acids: CASSLDNLETQYF. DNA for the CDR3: TGTGCCAGCAGTTTGGACAACCTAGAGACCCAGTACTTC.

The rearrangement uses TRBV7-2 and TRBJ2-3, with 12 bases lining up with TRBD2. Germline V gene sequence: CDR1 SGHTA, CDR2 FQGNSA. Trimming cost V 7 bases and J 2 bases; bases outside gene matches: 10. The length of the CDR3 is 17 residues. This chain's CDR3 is CASNELAGGLFTDTQYF. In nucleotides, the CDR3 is TGTGCCAGCAACGAACTAGCGGGGGGCCTCTTCACAGATACGCAGTATTTT. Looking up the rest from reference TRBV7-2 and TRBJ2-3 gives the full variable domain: GAGVSQSPSNKVTEKGKDVELRCDPISGHTALYWYRQSLGQGLEFLIYFQGNSAPDKSGLPSDRFSAERTGGSVSTLTIQRTQQEDSAVYLCASNELAGGLFTDTQYFGPGTRLTVL.

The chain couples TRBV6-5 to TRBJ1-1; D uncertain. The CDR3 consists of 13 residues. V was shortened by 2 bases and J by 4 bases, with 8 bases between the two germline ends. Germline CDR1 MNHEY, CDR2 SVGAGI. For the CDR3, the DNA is TGTGCCAGCAGTTACAGACCTGGCACTGAAGCTTTCTTT. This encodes CASSYRPGTEAFF.

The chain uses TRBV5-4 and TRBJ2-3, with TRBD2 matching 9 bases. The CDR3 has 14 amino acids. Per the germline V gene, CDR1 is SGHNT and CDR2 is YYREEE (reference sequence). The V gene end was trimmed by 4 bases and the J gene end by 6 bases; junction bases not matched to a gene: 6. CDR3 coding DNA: TGTGCCAGCAGCCTTAGCGGGGGCCGTGATACGCAGTATTTT. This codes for CASSLSGGRDTQYF.